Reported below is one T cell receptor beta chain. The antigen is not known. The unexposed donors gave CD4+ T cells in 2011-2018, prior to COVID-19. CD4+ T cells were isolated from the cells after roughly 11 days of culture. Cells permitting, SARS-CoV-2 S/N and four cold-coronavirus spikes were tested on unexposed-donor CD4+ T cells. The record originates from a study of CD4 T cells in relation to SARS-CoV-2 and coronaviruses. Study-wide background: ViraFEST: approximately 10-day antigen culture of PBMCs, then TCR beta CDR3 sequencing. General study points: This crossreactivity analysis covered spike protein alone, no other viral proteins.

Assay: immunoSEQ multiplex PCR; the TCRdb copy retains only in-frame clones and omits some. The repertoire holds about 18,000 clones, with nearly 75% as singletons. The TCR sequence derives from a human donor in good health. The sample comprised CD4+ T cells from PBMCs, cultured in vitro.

CDR3 amino acids: CASSFTRTGQNTEAFF. For the CDR3, the DNA is TGTGCCAGCAGTTTCACGAGGACAGGGCAGAACACTGAAGCTTTCTTT. V and J are TRBV28 and TRBJ1-1; 8 positions agree with TRBD1. J was trimmed by 1 base and V by 3 bases; bases with no gene match: 7. CDR3 length: 16 residues. CDR1 is MDHEN and CDR2 is SYDVKM in the germline V gene. The variable domain in full, completed from reference TRBV28 and TRBJ1-1, reads DVKVTQSSRYLVKRTGEKVFLECVQDMDHENMFWYRQDPGLGLRLIYFSYDVKMKEKGDIPEGYSVSREKKERFSLILESASTNQTSMYLCASSFTRTGQNTEAFFGQGTRLTVV.